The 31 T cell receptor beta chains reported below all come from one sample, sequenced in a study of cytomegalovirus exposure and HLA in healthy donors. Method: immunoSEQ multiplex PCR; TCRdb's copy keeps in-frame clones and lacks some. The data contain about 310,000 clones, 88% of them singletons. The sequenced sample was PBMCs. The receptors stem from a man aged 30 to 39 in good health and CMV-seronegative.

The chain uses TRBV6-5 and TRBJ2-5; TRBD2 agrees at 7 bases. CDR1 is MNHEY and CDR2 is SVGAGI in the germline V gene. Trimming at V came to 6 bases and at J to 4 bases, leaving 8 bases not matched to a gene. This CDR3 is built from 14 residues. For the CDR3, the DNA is TGTGCCAGCAGCGGGGGGAGATACCGAGAGACCCAGTACTTC. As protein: CASSGGRYRETQYF.

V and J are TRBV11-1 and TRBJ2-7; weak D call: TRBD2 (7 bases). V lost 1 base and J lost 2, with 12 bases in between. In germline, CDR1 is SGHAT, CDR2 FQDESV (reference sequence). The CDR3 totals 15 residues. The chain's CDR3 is CASSLVAGATYEQYF. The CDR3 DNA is TGTGCCAGCAGCTTAGTGGCGGGGGCCACCTACGAGCAGTACTTC.

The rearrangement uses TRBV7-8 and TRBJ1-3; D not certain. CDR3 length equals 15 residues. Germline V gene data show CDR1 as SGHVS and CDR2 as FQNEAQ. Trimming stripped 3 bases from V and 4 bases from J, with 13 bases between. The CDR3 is CASSLHRGYGNTIYF. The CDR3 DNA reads TGTGCCAGCAGCTTGCACCGGGGATACGGAAACACCATATATTTT.

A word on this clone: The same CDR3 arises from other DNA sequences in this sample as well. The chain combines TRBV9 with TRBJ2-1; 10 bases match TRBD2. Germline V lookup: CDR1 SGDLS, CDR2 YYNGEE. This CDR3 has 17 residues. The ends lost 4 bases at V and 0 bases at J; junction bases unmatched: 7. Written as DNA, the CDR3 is TGTGCCAGCAGCCCACGGACTAGCGGTAGCTCCTACAATGAGCAGTTCTTC. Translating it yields CASSPRTSGSSYNEQFF.

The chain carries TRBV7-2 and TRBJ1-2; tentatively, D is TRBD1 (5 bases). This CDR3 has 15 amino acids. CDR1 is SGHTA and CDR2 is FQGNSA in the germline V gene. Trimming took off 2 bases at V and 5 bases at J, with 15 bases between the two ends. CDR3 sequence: CASSLSSGNNYGYTF. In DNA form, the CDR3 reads TGTGCCAGCAGCTTATCGTCAGGGAATAATTATGGCTACACCTTC.

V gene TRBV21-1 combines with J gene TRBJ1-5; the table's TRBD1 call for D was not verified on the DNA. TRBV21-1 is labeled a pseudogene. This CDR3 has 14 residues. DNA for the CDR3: TGTGCCAGCAGCATGTACAGGGACCATCAGCCCCAGCATTTT. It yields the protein CASSMYRDHQPQHF.

CDR3 in amino acids: CASTLRTSGGTDTQYF. The CDR3 DNA follows: TGTGCCAGCACCCTCCGGACTAGCGGGGGCACAGATACGCAGTATTTT. The chain joins TRBV2 to TRBJ2-3; 12 bases map to TRBD2. Looked up from germline, CDR1 is SNHLY and CDR2 is FYNNEI. The CDR3 has 16 amino acids. The V gene end was trimmed by 7 bases and the J gene end by 1 base; junction bases not matched to a gene: 6.

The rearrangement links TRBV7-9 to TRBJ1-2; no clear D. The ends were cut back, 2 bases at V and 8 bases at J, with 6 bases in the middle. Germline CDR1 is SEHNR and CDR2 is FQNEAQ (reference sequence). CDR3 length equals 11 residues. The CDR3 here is CASSLRVGYTF. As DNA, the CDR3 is TGTGCCAGCAGCTTACGCGTAGGCTACACCTTC.

DNA of the CDR3: TGTGCCAGCAGCGGGACAGGGGAGCATGAAAAACTGTTTTTT. This sequence encodes CASSGTGEHEKLFF. J is TRBJ1-4 and V is TRBV6-5; 10 positions match TRBD1. From germline, CDR1 is MNHEY and CDR2 SVGAGI. The J segment lost 6 bases and the V segment lost 6 bases, leaving 4 bases of the junction unmatched. CDR3 length equals 14 residues.

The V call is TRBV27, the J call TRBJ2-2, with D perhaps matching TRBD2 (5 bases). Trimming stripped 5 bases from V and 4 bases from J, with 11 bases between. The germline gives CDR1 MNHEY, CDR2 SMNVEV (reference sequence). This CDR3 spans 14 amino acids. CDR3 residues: CASSIRGLTGELFF. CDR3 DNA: TGTGCCAGCAGTATCCGGGGTCTCACCGGGGAGCTGTTTTTT.

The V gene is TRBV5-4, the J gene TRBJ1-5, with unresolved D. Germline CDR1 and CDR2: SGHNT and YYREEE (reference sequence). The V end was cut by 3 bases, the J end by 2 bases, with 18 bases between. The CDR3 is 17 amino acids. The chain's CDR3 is CASSWSGQKLGNQPQHF. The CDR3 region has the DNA TGTGCCAGCAGCTGGAGCGGGCAGAAGTTAGGCAATCAGCCCCAGCATTTT. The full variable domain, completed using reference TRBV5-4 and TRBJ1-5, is ETGVTQSPTHLIKTRGQQVTLRCSSQSGHNTVSWYQQALGQGPQFIFQYYREEENGRGNFPPRFSGLQFPNYSSELNVNALELDDSALYLCASSWSGQKLGNQPQHFGDGTRLSIL.

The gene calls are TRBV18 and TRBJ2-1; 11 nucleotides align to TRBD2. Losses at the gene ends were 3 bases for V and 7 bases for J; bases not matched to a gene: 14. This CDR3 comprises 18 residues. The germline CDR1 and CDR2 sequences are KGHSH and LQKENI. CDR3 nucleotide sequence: TGTGCCAGCTCACCGCAGCCGACCGGGACTAGCGGCTATAATGAGCAGTTCTTC. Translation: CASSPQPTGTSGYNEQFF.

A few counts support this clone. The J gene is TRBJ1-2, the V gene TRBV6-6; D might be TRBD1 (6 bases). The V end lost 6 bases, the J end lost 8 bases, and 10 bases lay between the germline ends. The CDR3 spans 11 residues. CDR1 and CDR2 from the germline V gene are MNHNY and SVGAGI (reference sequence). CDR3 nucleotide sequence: TGTGCCAGCAGGAACAGGGACGGCTACACCTTC. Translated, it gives CASRNRDGYTF.

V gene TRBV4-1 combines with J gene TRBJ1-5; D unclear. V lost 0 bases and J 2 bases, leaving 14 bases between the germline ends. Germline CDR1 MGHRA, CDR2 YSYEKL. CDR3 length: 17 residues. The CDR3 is CASSQDGVSGRNQPQHF. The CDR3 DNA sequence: TGCGCCAGCAGCCAAGACGGGGTCTCGGGTCGCAATCAGCCCCAGCATTTT.

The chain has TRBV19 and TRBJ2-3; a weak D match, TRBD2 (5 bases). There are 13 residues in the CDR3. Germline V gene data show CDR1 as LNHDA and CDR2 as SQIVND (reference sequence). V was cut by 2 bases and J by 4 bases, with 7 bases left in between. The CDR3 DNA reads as TGTGCCAGTAGTATACGGGGTCCAGATACGCAGTATTTT. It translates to CASSIRGPDTQYF.

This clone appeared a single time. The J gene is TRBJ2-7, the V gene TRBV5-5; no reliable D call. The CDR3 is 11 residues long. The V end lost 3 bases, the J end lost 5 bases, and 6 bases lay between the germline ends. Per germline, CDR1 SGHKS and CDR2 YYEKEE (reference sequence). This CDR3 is CASSSINEQYF. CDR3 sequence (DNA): TGTGCCAGCAGCTCTATCAACGAGCAGTACTTC.

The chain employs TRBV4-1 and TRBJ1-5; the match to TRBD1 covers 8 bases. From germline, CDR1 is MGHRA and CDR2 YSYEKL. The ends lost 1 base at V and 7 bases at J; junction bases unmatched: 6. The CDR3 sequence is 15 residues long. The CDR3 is CASSQAGQGIQPQHF. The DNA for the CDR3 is TGCGCCAGCAGCCAAGCTGGACAGGGCATACAGCCCCAGCATTTT.

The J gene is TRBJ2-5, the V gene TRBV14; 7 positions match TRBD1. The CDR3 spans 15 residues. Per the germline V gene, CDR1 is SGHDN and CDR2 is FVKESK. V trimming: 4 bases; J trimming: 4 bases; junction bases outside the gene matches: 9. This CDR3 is CASSPHRGEIETQYF. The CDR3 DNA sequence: TGTGCCAGCAGCCCACACAGGGGAGAGATAGAGACCCAGTACTTC. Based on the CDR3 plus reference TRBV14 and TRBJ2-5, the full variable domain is EAGVTQFPSHSVIEKGQTVTLRCDPISGHDNLYWYRRVMGKEIKFLLHFVKESKQDESGMPNNRFLAERTGGTYSTLKVQPAELEDSGVYFCASSPHRGEIETQYFGPGTRLLVL.

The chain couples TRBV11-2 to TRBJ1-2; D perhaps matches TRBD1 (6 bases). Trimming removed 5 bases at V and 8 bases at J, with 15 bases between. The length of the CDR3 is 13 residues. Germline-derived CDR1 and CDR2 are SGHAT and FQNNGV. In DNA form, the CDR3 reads TGTGCCAGCAGCCTACAGACAGGTTGGGGCTACACCTTC. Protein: CASSLQTGWGYTF.

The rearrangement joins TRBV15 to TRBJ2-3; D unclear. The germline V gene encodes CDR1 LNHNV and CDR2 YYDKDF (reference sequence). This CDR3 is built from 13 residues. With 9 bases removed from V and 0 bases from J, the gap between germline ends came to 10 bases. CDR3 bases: TGTGCCACAAGACTTACTAGCACAGATACGCAGTATTTT. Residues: CATRLTSTDTQYF.

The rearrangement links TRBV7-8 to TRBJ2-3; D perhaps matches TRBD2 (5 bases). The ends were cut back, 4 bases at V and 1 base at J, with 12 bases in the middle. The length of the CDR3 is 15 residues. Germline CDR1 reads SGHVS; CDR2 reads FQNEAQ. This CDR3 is CASSSIGGRTDTQYF. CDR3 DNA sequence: TGTGCCAGCAGCTCCATAGGCGGGCGCACAGATACGCAGTATTTT.

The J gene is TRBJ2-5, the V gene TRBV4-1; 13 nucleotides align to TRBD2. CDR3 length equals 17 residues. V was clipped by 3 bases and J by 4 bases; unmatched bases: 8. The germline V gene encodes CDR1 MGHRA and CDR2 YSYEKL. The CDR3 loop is CASSQAPGLAGRETQYF. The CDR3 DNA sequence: TGCGCCAGCAGCCAGGCCCCGGGACTAGCGGGGAGAGAGACCCAGTACTTC.

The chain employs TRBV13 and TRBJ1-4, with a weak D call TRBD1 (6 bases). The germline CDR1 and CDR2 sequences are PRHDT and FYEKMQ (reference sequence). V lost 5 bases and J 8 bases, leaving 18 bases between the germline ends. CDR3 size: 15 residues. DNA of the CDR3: TGTGCCAGCAGCACAGCCGACAGGAGCCTCGAAAAACTGTTTTTT. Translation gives CASSTADRSLEKLFF.

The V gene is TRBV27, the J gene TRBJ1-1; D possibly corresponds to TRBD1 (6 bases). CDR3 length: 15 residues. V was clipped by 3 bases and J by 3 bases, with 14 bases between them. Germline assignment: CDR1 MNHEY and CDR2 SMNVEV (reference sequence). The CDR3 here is CASSFLRAGDTEAFF. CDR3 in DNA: TGTGCCAGCAGTTTCTTGAGGGCAGGGGACACTGAAGCTTTCTTT.

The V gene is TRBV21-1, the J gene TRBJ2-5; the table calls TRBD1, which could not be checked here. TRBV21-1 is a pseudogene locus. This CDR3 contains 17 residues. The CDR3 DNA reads TGTGCCAGCAGCAAATACGGAAACCGGGACAGGGAAGAGACCCAGTACTTC. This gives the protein CASSKYGNRDREETQYF.

CDR3 amino acids: CASSLPPGQVNSPLHF. CDR3 nucleotides: TGTGCCAGCAGCCTACCACCCGGACAGGTGAATTCACCCCTCCACTTT. The chain recombines TRBV7-9 with TRBJ1-6, with 7 bases that match TRBD1. The CDR3 totals 16 residues. The germline V gene has CDR1 SEHNR and CDR2 FQNEAQ (reference sequence). J gave up 7 bases and V 5 bases, and 11 bases lay outside the gene matches.

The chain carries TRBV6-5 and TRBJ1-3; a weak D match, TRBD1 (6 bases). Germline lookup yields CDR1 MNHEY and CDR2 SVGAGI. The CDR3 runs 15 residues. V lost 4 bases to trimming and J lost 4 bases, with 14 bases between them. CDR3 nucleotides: TGTGCCAGCAGTTCGCCTACAGGGATGGGAAACACCATATATTTT. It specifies CASSSPTGMGNTIYF.

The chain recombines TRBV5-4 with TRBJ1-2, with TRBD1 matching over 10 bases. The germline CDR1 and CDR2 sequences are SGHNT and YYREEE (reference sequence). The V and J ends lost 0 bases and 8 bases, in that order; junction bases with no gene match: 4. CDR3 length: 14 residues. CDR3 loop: CASSLGGQGLGYTF. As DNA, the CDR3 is TGTGCCAGCAGCTTGGGGGGACAGGGGTTAGGCTACACCTTC.

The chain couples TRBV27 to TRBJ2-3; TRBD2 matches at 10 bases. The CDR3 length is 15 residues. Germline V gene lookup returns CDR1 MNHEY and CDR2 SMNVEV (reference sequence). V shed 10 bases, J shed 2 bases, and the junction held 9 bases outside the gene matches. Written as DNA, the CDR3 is TGTGCCACCAGATTAGCGGGGGGCTACACAGATACGCAGTATTTT. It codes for CATRLAGGYTDTQYF.

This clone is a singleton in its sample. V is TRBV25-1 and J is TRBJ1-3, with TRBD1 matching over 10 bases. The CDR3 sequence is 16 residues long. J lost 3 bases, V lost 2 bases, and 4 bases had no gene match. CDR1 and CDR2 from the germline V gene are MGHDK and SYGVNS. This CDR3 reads CASSETGTGVGNTIYF. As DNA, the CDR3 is TGTGCCAGCAGTGAAACCGGGACAGGGGTTGGAAACACCATATATTTT. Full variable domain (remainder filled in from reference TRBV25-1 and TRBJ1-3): EADIYQTPRYLVIGTGKKITLECSQTMGHDKMYWYQQDPGMELHLIHYSYGVNSTEKGDLSSESTVSRIRTEHFPLTLESARPSHTSQYLCASSETGTGVGNTIYFGEGSWLTVV.

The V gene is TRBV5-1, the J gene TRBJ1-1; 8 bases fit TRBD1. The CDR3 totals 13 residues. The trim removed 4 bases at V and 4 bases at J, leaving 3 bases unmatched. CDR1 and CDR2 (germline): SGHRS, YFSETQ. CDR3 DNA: TGCGCCAGCAGCCAAACAGGGGGCACTGAAGCTTTCTTT. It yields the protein CASSQTGGTEAFF. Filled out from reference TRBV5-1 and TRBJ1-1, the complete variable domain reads KAGVTQTPRYLIKTRGQQVTLSCSPISGHRSVSWYQQTPGQGLQFLFEYFSETQRNKGNFPGRFSGRQFSNSRSEMNVSTLELGDSALYLCASSQTGGTEAFFGQGTRLTVV.